These T cell receptor beta chains were read from a single sample in a study of blood T cell repertoires in COVID-19. Method: immunoSEQ multiplex PCR; TCRdb's copy keeps in-frame clones and lacks some. This table holds about 64,000 clones, roughly 85% found once. The source material was peripheral blood. Receptor source: a man aged 35-49 years with acute or convalescent COVID-19. Each CDR3 is given with its conserved first and last residue. The order of the fields is D gene, V gene, CDR3 length, J gene, CDR3 protein. D genes are given only for firm matches.

D gene: -; V gene: TRBV21-1; CDR3 length: 15; J gene: TRBJ1-5; CDR3 protein: CASSKSGKGNQPQHF
D gene: -; V gene: TRBV11-3; CDR3 length: 15; J gene: TRBJ1-1; CDR3 protein: CASSGGSGWDTEAFF
D gene: TRBD2; V gene: TRBV30; CDR3 length: 14; J gene: TRBJ2-1; CDR3 protein: CACTGGAFYNEQFF
D gene: -; V gene: TRBV20-1; CDR3 length: 11; J gene: TRBJ1-1; CDR3 protein: CSASVNTEAFF
D gene: TRBD1; V gene: TRBV11-3; CDR3 length: 15; J gene: TRBJ2-7; CDR3 protein: CASSSVRGRGHEQYF
D gene: -; V gene: TRBV2; CDR3 length: 14; J gene: TRBJ1-4; CDR3 protein: CASRRQVINEKLFF
D gene: TRBD2; V gene: TRBV11-3; CDR3 length: 14; J gene: TRBJ2-7; CDR3 protein: CASRQTSGAYEQYF
D gene: -; V gene: TRBV19; CDR3 length: 13; J gene: TRBJ1-5; CDR3 protein: CASSIDANQPQHF
D gene: -; V gene: TRBV9; CDR3 length: 14; J gene: TRBJ2-1; CDR3 protein: CASSMVSSYNEQFF
D gene: -; V gene: TRBV7-2; CDR3 length: 15; J gene: TRBJ1-2; CDR3 protein: CASSLMTGASYGYTF
D gene: TRBD1; V gene: TRBV9; CDR3 length: 15; J gene: TRBJ2-7; CDR3 protein: CASSVGTGGKYEQYF
D gene: -; V gene: TRBV9; CDR3 length: 15; J gene: TRBJ1-4; CDR3 protein: CASSLGQNLNEKLFF
D gene: -; V gene: TRBV5-5; CDR3 length: 15; J gene: TRBJ1-3; CDR3 protein: CASSQYRDSGNTIYF
D gene: TRBD1; V gene: TRBV5-4; CDR3 length: 16; J gene: TRBJ2-7; CDR3 protein: CASSSKGPDRIYEQYF
D gene: -; V gene: TRBV4-1; CDR3 length: 16; J gene: TRBJ2-5; CDR3 protein: CASSQGVLRRGETQYF
D gene: -; V gene: TRBV5-1; CDR3 length: 13; J gene: TRBJ1-2; CDR3 protein: CASSLGQMDGYTF
D gene: TRBD1; V gene: TRBV14; CDR3 length: 15; J gene: TRBJ1-2; CDR3 protein: CASSPRQGAGYGYTF
D gene: TRBD2; V gene: TRBV4-1; CDR3 length: 16; J gene: TRBJ2-3; CDR3 protein: CASSQPSGGAADTQYF
D gene: -; V gene: TRBV4-1; CDR3 length: 14; J gene: TRBJ2-7; CDR3 protein: CASSQEGGYGEQYF
D gene: -; V gene: TRBV7-9; CDR3 length: 13; J gene: TRBJ1-1; CDR3 protein: CASRTTSTYGAFF
D gene: TRBD2; V gene: TRBV4-1; CDR3 length: 20; J gene: TRBJ2-5; CDR3 protein: CASSPLAFGTSGGREETQYF
D gene: TRBD2; V gene: TRBV27; CDR3 length: 14; J gene: TRBJ2-5; CDR3 protein: CASRRAGGRETQYF
D gene: TRBD1; V gene: TRBV29-1; CDR3 length: 14; J gene: TRBJ1-1; CDR3 protein: CSATGVGPNTEAFF
D gene: TRBD2; V gene: TRBV15; CDR3 length: 15; J gene: TRBJ2-1; CDR3 protein: CATSRVGGWDNEQFF
D gene: TRBD2; V gene: TRBV4-1; CDR3 length: 17; J gene: TRBJ2-3; CDR3 protein: CASSQERGLAGDDTQYF
D gene: TRBD2; V gene: TRBV3-1/TRBV3-2; CDR3 length: 16; J gene: TRBJ2-5; CDR3 protein: CASSPSSGGYQETQYF
D gene: TRBD1; V gene: TRBV5-1; CDR3 length: 12; J gene: TRBJ1-1; CDR3 protein: CASRPDRGEAFF
D gene: -; V gene: TRBV7-8; CDR3 length: 14; J gene: TRBJ1-1; CDR3 protein: CASSLVIPNTEAFF
D gene: TRBD1; V gene: TRBV2; CDR3 length: 14; J gene: TRBJ1-3; CDR3 protein: CASSPPDRGNTIYF
D gene: -; V gene: TRBV2; CDR3 length: 13; J gene: TRBJ2-1; CDR3 protein: CASLRERYNEQFF
D gene: TRBD1; V gene: TRBV7-6; CDR3 length: 13; J gene: TRBJ2-7; CDR3 protein: CASSLGTGFEQYF
D gene: TRBD2; V gene: TRBV10-3; CDR3 length: 15; J gene: TRBJ2-7; CDR3 protein: CAISGGLAETYEQYF
D gene: TRBD1; V gene: TRBV2; CDR3 length: 16; J gene: TRBJ1-4; CDR3 protein: CASMPGQGNGVEKLFF
D gene: TRBD1; V gene: TRBV6-6; CDR3 length: 16; J gene: TRBJ1-1; CDR3 protein: CASSFRQGLSGTEAFF
D gene: -; V gene: TRBV19; CDR3 length: 16; J gene: TRBJ1-1; CDR3 protein: CASSSDRLLNAFEAFF
D gene: -; V gene: TRBV5-6; CDR3 length: 16; J gene: TRBJ1-3; CDR3 protein: CASSLWFQLSGNTIYF
D gene: TRBD1; V gene: TRBV4-1; CDR3 length: 20; J gene: TRBJ1-3; CDR3 protein: CASSQEAGGSRLSSGNTIYF
D gene: -; V gene: TRBV18; CDR3 length: 15; J gene: TRBJ1-4; CDR3 protein: CASSPSRGGAEKLFF
D gene: -; V gene: TRBV7-8; CDR3 length: 18; J gene: TRBJ2-3; CDR3 protein: CASSLYRGVIAGTDTQYF
D gene: TRBD1; V gene: TRBV19; CDR3 length: 14; J gene: TRBJ1-4; CDR3 protein: CASSIGQGDEKLFF
D gene: TRBD1; V gene: TRBV4-1; CDR3 length: 15; J gene: TRBJ2-7; CDR3 protein: CASSQEGTGIYEQYF
D gene: -; V gene: TRBV19; CDR3 length: 13; J gene: TRBJ1-1; CDR3 protein: CASSIPGNTEAFF
D gene: TRBD2; V gene: TRBV11-1; CDR3 length: 14; J gene: TRBJ2-1; CDR3 protein: CASDNLAGDNEQFF
D gene: -; V gene: TRBV19; CDR3 length: 14; J gene: TRBJ1-5; CDR3 protein: CASSWREGNQPQHF
D gene: -; V gene: TRBV6-5; CDR3 length: 15; J gene: TRBJ1-2; CDR3 protein: CASSPTHDRLGSSTF
D gene: TRBD1; V gene: TRBV30; CDR3 length: 14; J gene: TRBJ2-3; CDR3 protein: CAWSEGQGADTQYF
D gene: TRBD1; V gene: TRBV7-2; CDR3 length: 13; J gene: TRBJ1-5; CDR3 protein: CASSQGGLGPQHF